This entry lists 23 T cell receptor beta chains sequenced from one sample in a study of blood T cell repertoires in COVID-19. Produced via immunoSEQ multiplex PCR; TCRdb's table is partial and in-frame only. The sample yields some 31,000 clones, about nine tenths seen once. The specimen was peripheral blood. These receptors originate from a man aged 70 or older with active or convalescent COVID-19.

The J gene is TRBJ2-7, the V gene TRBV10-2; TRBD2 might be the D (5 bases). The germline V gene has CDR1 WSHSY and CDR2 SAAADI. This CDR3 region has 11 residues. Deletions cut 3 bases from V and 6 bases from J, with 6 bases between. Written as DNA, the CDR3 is TGCGCCAGCAGTGATGCGGGCGAGCAGTACTTC. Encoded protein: CASSDAGEQYF.

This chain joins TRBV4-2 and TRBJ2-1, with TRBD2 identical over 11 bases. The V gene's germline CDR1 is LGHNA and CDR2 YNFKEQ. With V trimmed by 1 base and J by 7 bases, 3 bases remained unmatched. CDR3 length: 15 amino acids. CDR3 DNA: TGTGCCAGCAGCCAAGGACTAGCGGGGTGGAATGAGCAGTTCTTC. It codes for CASSQGLAGWNEQFF.

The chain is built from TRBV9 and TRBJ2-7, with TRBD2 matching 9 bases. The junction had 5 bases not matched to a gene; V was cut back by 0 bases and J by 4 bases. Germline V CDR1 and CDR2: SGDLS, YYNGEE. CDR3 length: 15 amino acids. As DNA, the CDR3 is TGTGCCAGCAGCGTAGGAGCGGGGGGTTTATACGAGCAGTACTTC. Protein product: CASSVGAGGLYEQYF.

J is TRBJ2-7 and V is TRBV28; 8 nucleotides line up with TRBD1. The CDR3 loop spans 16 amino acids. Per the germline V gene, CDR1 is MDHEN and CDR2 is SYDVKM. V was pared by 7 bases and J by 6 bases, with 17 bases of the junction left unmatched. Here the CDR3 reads CASKPGTGLGIGEQYF. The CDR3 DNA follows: TGTGCCAGCAAACCCGGGACAGGTTTGGGGATCGGCGAGCAGTACTTC.

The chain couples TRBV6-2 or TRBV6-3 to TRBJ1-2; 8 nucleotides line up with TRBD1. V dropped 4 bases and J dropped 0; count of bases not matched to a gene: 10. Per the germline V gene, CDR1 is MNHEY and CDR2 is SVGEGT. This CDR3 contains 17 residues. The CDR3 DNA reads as TGTGCCAGCAGTTTGGGGACAGGCCAGTATCCTAACTATGGCTACACCTTC. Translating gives CASSLGTGQYPNYGYTF.

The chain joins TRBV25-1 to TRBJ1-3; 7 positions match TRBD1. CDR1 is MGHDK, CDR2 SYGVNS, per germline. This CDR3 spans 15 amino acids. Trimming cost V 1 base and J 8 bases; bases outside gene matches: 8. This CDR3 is CASSESGRRGDTIYF. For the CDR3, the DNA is TGTGCCAGCAGTGAATCTGGCCGCAGGGGGGACACCATATATTTT. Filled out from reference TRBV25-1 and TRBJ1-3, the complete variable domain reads EADIYQTPRYLVIGTGKKITLECSQTMGHDKMYWYQQDPGMELHLIHYSYGVNSTEKGDLSSESTVSRIRTEHFPLTLESARPSHTSQYLCASSESGRRGDTIYFGEGSWLTVV.

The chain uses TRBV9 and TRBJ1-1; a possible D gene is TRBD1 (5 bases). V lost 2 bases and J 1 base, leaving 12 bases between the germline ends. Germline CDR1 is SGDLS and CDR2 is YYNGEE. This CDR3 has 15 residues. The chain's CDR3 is CASSVSEGENTEAFF. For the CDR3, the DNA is TGTGCCAGCAGCGTTAGTGAAGGGGAGAACACTGAAGCTTTCTTT. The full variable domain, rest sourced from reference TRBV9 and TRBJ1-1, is DSGVTQTPKHLITATGQRVTLRCSPRSGDLSVYWYQQSLDQGLQFLIQYYNGEERAKGNILERFSAQQFPDLHSELNLSSLELGDSALYFCASSVSEGENTEAFFGQGTRLTVV.

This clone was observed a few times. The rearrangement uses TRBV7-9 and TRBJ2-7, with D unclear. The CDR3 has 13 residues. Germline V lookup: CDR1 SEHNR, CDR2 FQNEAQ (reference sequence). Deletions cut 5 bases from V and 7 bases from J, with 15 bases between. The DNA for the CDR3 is TGTGCCAGCAGCCCTAGGAGTTCGTGGGAGCAGTACTTC. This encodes CASSPRSSWEQYF.

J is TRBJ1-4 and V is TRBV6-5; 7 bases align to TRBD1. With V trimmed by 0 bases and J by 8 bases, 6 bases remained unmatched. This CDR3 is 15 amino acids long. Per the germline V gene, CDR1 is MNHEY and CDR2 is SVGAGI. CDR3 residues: CASSYSYRGDEKLFF. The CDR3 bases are TGTGCCAGCAGTTACTCTTACAGGGGAGACGAAAAACTGTTTTTT.

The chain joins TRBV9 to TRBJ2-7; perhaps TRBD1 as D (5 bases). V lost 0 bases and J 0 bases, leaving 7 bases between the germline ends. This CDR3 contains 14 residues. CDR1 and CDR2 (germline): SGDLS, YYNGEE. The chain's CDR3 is CASSVEDNSYEQYF. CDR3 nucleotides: TGTGCCAGCAGCGTAGAGGACAACTCCTACGAGCAGTACTTC.

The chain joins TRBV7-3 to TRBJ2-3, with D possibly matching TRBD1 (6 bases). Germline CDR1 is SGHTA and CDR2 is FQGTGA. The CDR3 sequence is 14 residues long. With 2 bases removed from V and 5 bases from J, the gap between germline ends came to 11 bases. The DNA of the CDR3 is TGTGCCAGCAGCTTACAGGGGATGGGAGATACGCAGTATTTT. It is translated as CASSLQGMGDTQYF.

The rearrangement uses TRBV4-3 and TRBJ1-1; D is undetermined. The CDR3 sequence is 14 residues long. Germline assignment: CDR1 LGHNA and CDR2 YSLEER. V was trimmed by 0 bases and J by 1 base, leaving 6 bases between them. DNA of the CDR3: TGCGCCAGCAGCCAAGAAGAGTCGAACACTGAAGCTTTCTTT. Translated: CASSQEESNTEAFF.

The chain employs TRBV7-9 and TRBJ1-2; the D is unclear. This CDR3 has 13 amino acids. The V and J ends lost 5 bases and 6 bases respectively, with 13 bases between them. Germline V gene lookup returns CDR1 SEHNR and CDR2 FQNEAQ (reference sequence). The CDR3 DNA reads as TGTGCCAGCAGCCTACTAGCTCAAAATGGCTACACCTTC. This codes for CASSLLAQNGYTF.

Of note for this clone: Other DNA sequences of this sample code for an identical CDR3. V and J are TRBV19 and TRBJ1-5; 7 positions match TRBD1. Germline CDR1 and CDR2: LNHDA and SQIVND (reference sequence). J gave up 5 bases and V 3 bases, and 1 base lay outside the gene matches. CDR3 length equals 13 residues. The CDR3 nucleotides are TGTGCCAGTAGTATCGACAGGGATCAGCCCCAGCATTTT. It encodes CASSIDRDQPQHF.

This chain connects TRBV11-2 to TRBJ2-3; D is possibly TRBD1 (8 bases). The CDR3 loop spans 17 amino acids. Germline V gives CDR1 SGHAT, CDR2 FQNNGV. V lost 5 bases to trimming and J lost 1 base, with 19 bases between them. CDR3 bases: TGTGCCAGCAGCCCCGGACAGGGTGGGGGGGGCACAGATACGCAGTATTTT. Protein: CASSPGQGGGGTDTQYF. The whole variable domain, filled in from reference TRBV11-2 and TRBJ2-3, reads EAGVAQSPRYKIIEKRQSVAFWCNPISGHATLYWYQQILGQGPKLLIQFQNNGVVDDSQLPKDRFSAERLKGVDSTLKIQPAKLEDSAVYLCASSPGQGGGGTDTQYFGPGTRLTVL.

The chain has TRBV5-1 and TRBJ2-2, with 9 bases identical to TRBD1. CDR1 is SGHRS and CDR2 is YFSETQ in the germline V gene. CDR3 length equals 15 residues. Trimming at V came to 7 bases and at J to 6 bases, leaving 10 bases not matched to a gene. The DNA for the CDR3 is TGCGCCAGCCGCGATGGGACAGGGACCCCCGGGGAGCTGTTTTTT. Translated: CASRDGTGTPGELFF.

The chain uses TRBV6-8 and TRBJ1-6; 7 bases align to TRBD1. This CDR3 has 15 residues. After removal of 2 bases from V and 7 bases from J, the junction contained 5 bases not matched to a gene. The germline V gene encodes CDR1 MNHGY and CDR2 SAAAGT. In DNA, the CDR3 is TGTGCCAGCAGTTACCGGGACAGTGCAAATTCACCCCTCCACTTT. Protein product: CASSYRDSANSPLHF.

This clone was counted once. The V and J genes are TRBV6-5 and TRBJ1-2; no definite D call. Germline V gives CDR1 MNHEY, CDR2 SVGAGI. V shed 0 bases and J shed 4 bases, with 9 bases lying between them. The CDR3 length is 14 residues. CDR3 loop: CASSYSRGSYGYTF. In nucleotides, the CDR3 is TGTGCCAGCAGTTACTCGAGAGGCAGCTATGGCTACACCTTC.

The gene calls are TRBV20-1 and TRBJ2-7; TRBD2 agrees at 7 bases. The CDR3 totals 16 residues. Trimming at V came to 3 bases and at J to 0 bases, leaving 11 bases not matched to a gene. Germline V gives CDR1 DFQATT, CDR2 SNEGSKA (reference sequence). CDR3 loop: CSASYFARTSSYEQYF. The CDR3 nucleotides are TGCAGTGCTAGTTATTTCGCGAGGACTAGCTCCTACGAGCAGTACTTC.

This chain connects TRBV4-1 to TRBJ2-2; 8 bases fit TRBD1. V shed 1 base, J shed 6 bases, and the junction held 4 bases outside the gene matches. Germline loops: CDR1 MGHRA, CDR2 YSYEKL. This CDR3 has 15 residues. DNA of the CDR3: TGCGCCAGCAGCCAAGGCAGGGGGCCTTCCGGGGAGCTGTTTTTT. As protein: CASSQGRGPSGELFF.

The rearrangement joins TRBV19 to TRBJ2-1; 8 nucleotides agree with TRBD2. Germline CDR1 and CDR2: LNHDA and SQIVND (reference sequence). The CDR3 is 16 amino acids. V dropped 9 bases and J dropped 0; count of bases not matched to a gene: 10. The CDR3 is CASSSSSGHSYNEQFF. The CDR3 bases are TGTGCCAGCTCTAGCTCTAGCGGGCACTCCTACAATGAGCAGTTCTTC.

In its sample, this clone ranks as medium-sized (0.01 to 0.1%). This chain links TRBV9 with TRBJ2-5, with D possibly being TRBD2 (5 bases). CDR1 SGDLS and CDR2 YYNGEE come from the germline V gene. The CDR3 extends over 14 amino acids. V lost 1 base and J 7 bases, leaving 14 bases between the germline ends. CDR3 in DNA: TGTGCCAGCAGCGTAAACGATCTTGGAGGGACCCAGTACTTC. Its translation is CASSVNDLGGTQYF.

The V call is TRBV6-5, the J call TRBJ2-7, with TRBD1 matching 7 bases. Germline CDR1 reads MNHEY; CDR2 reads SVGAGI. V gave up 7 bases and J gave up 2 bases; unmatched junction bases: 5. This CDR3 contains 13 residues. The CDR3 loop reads CASTRGQTYEQYF. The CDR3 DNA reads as TGTGCCAGCACCCGGGGACAGACCTACGAGCAGTACTTC.